The 4 T cell receptor beta chains below all came from one sample that was sequenced in a study of CD8+ T cells in alopecia areata. TCR sequencing used cDNA made by reverse transcription of extracted RNA. TCRdb keeps only in-frame clones here, not all; method: immunoSEQ multiplex PCR. The sample records around 4,900 clones, 75% to 95% being singletons. As to treatment: oral pan-JAK inhibitor, 5-10 mg twice daily. Those with alopecia areata gave lesional scalp punch biopsies and peripheral blood. Here the sequenced sample was skin, taken at week 4, from a patient treated with tofacitinib. These TCRs come from a human donor with alopecia areata.

The genes are TRBV6-6 and TRBJ1-5; 7 nucleotides agree with TRBD1. CDR3 length: 14 amino acids. V lost 6 bases to trimming and J lost 5 bases; unmatched junction nucleotides: 7. Germline CDR1 MNHNY, CDR2 SVGAGI (reference sequence). The CDR3 spells CASSQVRGDQPQHF. The CDR3 DNA reads as TGTGCCAGCAGCCAGGTCAGGGGGGATCAGCCCCAGCATTTT.

The chain couples TRBV20-1 to TRBJ2-3; perhaps TRBD2 as D (5 bases). The germline V gene encodes CDR1 DFQATT and CDR2 SNEGSKA (reference sequence). Trimming shortened V by 6 bases and J by 7 bases, and 11 bases separated the two germline ends. CDR3 length equals 11 residues. The chain's CDR3 is CSAKPDYTQYF. CDR3 sequence (DNA): TGCAGTGCAAAGCCGGACTATACGCAGTATTTT.

As DNA, the CDR3 is TGTGCCAGCGGAAACCAGTGGGAACAGCATTTT. Protein: CASGNQWEQHF. The J gene is TRBJ1-5, the V gene TRBV6-6; D ambiguous. This CDR3 is 11 amino acids long. Germline V gene lookup returns CDR1 MNHNY and CDR2 SVGAGI (reference sequence). The V gene lost 8 bases and the J gene lost 13 bases, with 15 bases spanning the gap.

This chain uses TRBV5-1 with TRBJ2-5, with 9 bases fitting TRBD2. The germline CDR1 and CDR2 sequences are SGHRS and YFSETQ. V lost 6 bases to trimming and J lost 5 bases; unmatched junction nucleotides: 11. The CDR3 is made up of 15 amino acids. The CDR3 reads CASNLGTSLSETQYF. The CDR3 DNA follows: TGCGCCAGCAACCTTGGGACTAGCTTATCGGAGACCCAGTACTTC.